This TCR beta chain comes out of a study of shared clonotypes between healthy human individuals. Study outcomes and limitations: A handful of donors showed sharing of about 4.6% of naive CD4 clonotypes. The study found lower generation probabilities in non-shared clonotypes than in those shared by all four donors.

For this clone: Antigen specificity is unknown. Other DNA sequences from this sample encode an identical CDR3 as well.

Naive CD4+ cells were CD45RA-selected; the remaining cells were memory. Germline V gene sequence: CDR1 KGHSH, CDR2 LQKENI. With 2 bases removed from V and 2 bases from J, the gap between germline ends came to 10 bases. The CDR3 is 14 amino acids. Assay used: immunoSEQ multiplex PCR; TCRdb lists only in-frame clones, some missing. The sample yields some 2 million clones, 90% to 95% seen once. The chain links TRBV18 to TRBJ2-7; possible D gene TRBD1, 6 bases. Sample: naive CD4+ T cells sorted from blood. Stated subset: CD45RA+ positively selected. The clonotype was recovered from a man aged 18 to 35 in good health. The CDR3 DNA reads as TGTGCCAGCTCACCAGCCACAGGGACCTACGAGCAGTACTTC. Protein product: CASSPATGTYEQYF.